Detailed here is one T cell receptor (beta chain). Profiling relied on immunoSEQ multiplex PCR, and the TCRdb table lists in-frame clones only, not all of them. The sample shows roughly 380,000 clones, about 90% of them seen only once. This study enrolled people aged roughly 18 to 90 from about two dozen US geographic areas. Participant-reported clinical history was the basis for cohort assignment. The record originates from a study of blood T cell repertoires in COVID-19. The wider study: Acute-phase and convalescent COVID-19 samples originated in the United States, Italy and Spain. The analysed material was cDNA or gDNA that came from T cells, B-cell-depleted T cells, or PBMCs.

The clonotype originates from a woman in her twenties or thirties who had recovered from COVID-19. Sequenced input: PBMCs or T cells enriched from blood (not recorded which).

CDR3 in amino acids: CASSLEGGRLNTEAFF. In DNA form, the CDR3 reads TGTGCCAGCAGCTTGGAAGGGGGAAGGCTGAACACTGAAGCTTTCTTT. The rearrangement uses TRBV5-5 and TRBJ1-1; a weak D match, TRBD1 (6 bases). CDR3 length: 16 amino acids. The germline CDR1 and CDR2 sequences are SGHKS and YYEKEE (reference sequence). Trimming stripped 0 bases from V and 0 bases from J, with 12 bases between.